Following are 4 T cell receptor beta chains from one sample sequenced in a study of shared clonotypes between healthy human individuals. It was CD45RO-negative cells, positively selected for CCR7, that made up naive CD8 cells, with terminally differentiated effector memory CD45RA+ cells excluded. Some clones are missing from TCRdb's copy, which holds only in-frame ones; the method was immunoSEQ multiplex PCR. This table has about 600,000 clones, roughly 98% appearing once. The sample was naive CD8+ T cells sorted from blood. All receptors come from a man between 25 and 39 years old in good health.

CDR3 loop: CASRPPGLGDEQYF. CDR3 DNA: TGTGCAAGTCGCCCACCGGGACTAGGAGACGAGCAGTACTTC. The chain uses TRBV12-2 and TRBJ2-7; the D call in the table, TRBD2, was not verified against the DNA. TRBV12-2 is listed as a pseudogene. The CDR3 is made up of 14 amino acids.

J is TRBJ2-5 and V is TRBV30; 9 bases are a match to TRBD1. The ends lost 2 bases at V and 4 bases at J; junction bases unmatched: 5. The CDR3 spans 14 residues. Germline CDR1 reads GTSNPN; CDR2 reads SVGIG (reference sequence). In DNA form, the CDR3 reads TGTGCCTGGAGTCCTACAGGGGGCACAGAGACCCAGTACTTC. Protein sequence: CAWSPTGGTETQYF.

This rearrangement joins TRBV5-4 to TRBJ2-5; 12 bases line up with TRBD2. Germline V CDR1 and CDR2: SGHNT, YYREEE (reference sequence). The CDR3 totals 15 residues. Germline trimming cut 4 bases from V and 5 bases from J; bases unmatched to any gene: 6. CDR3 sequence: CASSDGLAGIETQYF. The CDR3 nucleotides are TGTGCCAGCAGCGATGGACTAGCGGGAATTGAGACCCAGTACTTC.

As for this clone: Other DNA sequences in this sample translate to the same CDR3. The chain couples TRBV27 to TRBJ2-3; D unresolved. The CDR3 is 12 amino acids. The germline V gene encodes CDR1 MNHEY and CDR2 SMNVEV (reference sequence). V was clipped by 2 bases and J by 5 bases, with 5 bases between them. The CDR3 sequence: CASSLLEDTQYF. DNA for the CDR3: TGTGCCAGCAGTTTACTTGAAGATACGCAGTATTTT.